This T cell receptor (beta chain) was sequenced in a study of blood T cells in healthy people across ages. The CDR3 is made up of 14 amino acids. V was clipped by 5 bases and J by 3 bases, with 10 bases between them. Per germline, CDR1 SGHTA and CDR2 FQGTGA. Notes on the study in general: Comparison with aged donors showed that long-lived donors had more naive CD4+ cells and higher diversity. Across the age range, TCR beta diversity per million T cells fell in a roughly linear way.

PBMCs, at least 6 million per sample, were isolated. Comment on this clonotype: Its antigen is undetermined.

It was with a sample-barcoded 5' primer and a J-beta primer mix that a second PCR of roughly 7 to 12 cycles was run. Every cDNA molecule bore a tag from a template-switch adaptor containing 12 random nucleotides. TCRdb reprocessed the 5' RACE reads with MiXCR, giving one entry per CDR3 protein. The sample carries 650,000 to 700,000 distinct CDR3 sequences, about 30% recorded once. What was sequenced was blood. The chain couples TRBV7-3 to TRBJ2-2; no firm D call. The clonotype comes from a woman over 75 in good health. CDR3 sequence: CASSPMSHTGELFF. The CDR3 DNA reads TGTGCCAGCAGCCCCATGAGCCACACCGGGGAGCTGTTTTTT.